The T cell receptor beta chain under discussion was sequenced for a study of blood T cell repertoires in COVID-19. Overall study context: Donors in the United States, Italy and Spain gave samples during acute or convalescent COVID-19. T cells, B-cell-depleted T cells, or PBMCs provided the cDNA or gDNA that served as material.

Original data processing: Amplifying reference gene primers gave estimates of nucleated cell counts. This table comes from immunoSEQ multiplex PCR, and its TCRdb copy is limited to in-frame clones, with some not included. V, J and clone size are those of that table, while D and trimming were read from the DNA. Found here are about 98,000 clones, 82% of them singletons; the top ten hold about 17%. The specimen was peripheral blood. The origin of this receptor is a man of 80 years or more with acute or convalescent COVID-19.

CDR3 residues: CASGTDYTYEQYF. The CDR3 nucleotides read TGTGCCAGTGGGACAGACTATACCTACGAGCAGTACTTC. The genes are TRBV19 and TRBJ2-7; 7 positions agree with TRBD1. With V trimmed by 8 bases and J by 2 bases, 6 bases remained unmatched. The CDR3 is 13 amino acids. CDR1 is LNHDA and CDR2 is SQIVND in the germline V gene (reference sequence).